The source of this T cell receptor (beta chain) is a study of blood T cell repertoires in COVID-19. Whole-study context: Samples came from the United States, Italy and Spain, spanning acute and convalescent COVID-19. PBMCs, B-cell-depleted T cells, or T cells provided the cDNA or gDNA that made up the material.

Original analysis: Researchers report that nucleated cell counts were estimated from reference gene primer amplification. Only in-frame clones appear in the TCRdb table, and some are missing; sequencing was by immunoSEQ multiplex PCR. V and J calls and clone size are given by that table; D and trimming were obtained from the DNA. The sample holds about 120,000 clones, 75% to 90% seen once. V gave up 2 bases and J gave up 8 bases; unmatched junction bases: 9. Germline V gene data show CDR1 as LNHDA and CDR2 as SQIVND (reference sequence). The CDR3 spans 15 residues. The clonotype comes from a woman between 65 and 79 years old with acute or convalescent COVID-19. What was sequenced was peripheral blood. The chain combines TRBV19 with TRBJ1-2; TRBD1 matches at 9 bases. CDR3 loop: CASSIPRGTGKGYTF. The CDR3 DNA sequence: TGTGCCAGTAGTATACCTCGGGGGACAGGGAAAGGCTACACCTTC.